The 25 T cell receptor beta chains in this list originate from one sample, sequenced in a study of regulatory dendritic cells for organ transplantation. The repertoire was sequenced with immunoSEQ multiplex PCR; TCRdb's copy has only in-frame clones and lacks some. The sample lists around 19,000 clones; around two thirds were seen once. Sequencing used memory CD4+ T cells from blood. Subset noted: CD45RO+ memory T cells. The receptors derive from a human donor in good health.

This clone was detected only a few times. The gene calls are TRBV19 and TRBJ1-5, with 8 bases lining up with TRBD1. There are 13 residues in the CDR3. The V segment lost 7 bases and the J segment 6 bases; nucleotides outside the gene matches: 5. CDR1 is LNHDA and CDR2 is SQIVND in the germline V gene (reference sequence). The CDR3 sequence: CASTSQGVQPQHF. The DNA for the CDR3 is TGTGCCAGTACCTCACAGGGGGTTCAGCCCCAGCATTTT.

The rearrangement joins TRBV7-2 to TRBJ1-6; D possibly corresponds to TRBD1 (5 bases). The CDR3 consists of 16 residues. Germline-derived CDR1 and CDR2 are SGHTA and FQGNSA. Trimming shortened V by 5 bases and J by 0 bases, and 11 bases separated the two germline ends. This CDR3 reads CASSLSGGSYNSPLHF. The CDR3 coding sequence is TGTGCCAGCAGCCTTTCCGGGGGCTCCTATAATTCACCCCTCCACTTT. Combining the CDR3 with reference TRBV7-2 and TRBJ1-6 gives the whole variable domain GAGVSQSPSNKVTEKGKDVELRCDPISGHTALYWYRQSLGQGLEFLIYFQGNSAPDKSGLPSDRFSAERTGGSVSTLTIQRTQQEDSAVYLCASSLSGGSYNSPLHFGNGTRLTVT.

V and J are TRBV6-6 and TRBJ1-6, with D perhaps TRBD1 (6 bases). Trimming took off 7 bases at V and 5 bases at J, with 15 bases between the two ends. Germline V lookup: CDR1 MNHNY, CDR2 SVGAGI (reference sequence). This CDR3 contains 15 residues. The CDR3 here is CASIHRDSNNSPLHF. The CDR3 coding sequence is TGTGCCAGCATCCACAGGGATTCGAATAATTCACCCCTCCACTTT.

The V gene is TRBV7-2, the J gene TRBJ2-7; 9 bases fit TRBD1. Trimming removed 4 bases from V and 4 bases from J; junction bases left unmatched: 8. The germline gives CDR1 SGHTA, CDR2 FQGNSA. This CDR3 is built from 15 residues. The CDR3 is CASSYRDRESYEQYF. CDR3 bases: TGTGCCAGCAGCTACCGGGACAGGGAATCTTACGAGCAGTACTTC.

The CDR3 region is CASSQDVGQGNYGYTF. The CDR3 DNA sequence: TGTGCCAGCAGCCAAGACGTGGGGCAGGGGAACTATGGCTACACCTTC. This chain connects TRBV4-2 to TRBJ1-2, with D possibly matching TRBD1 (6 bases). The CDR3 sequence is 16 residues long. CDR1 and CDR2 from the germline V gene are LGHNA and YNFKEQ. Trimming stripped 0 bases from V and 2 bases from J, with 13 bases between.

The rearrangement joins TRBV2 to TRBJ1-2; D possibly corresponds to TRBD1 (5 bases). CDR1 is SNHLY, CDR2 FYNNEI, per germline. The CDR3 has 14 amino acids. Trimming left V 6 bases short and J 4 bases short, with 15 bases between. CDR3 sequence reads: CASRDLGLSYGYTF. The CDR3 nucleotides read TGTGCCAGCAGGGATTTGGGACTGTCCTATGGCTACACCTTC.

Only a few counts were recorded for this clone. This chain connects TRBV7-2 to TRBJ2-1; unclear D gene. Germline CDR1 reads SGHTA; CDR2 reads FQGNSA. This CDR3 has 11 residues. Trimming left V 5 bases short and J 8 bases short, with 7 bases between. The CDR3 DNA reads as TGTGCCAGCAGCCGCACTGATGAGCAGTTCTTC. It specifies CASSRTDEQFF.

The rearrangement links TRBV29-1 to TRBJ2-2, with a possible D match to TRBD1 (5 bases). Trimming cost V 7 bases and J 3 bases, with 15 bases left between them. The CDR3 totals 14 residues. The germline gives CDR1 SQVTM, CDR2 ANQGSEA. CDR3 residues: CSADSGAHTGELFF. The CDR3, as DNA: TGCAGCGCAGATAGTGGGGCCCACACCGGGGAGCTGTTTTTT.

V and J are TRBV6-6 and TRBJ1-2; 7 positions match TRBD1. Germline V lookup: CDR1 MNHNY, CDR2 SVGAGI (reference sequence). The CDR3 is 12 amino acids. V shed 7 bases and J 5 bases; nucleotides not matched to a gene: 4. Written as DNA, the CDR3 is TGTGCCAGCACGGGGACAGAGTATGGCTACACCTTC. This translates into CASTGTEYGYTF.

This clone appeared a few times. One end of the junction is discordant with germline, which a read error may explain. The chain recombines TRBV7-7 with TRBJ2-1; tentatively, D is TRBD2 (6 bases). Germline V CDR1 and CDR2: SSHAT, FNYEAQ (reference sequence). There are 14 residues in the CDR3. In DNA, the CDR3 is TGTGCTAGCAGCTTATCAGGCGGGAACAATGAGCAGTTCTTC. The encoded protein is CASSLSGGNNEQFF.

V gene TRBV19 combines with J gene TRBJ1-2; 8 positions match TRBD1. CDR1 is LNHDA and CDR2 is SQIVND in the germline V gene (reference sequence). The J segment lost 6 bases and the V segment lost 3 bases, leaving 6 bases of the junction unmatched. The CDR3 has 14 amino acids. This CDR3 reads CASSIPARGHGYTF. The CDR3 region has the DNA TGTGCCAGTAGTATCCCGGCCAGGGGGCATGGCTACACCTTC.

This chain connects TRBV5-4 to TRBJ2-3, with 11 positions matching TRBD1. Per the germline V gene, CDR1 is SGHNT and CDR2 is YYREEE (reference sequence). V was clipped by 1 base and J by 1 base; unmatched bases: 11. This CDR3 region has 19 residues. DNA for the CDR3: TGTGCCAGCAGCTTGCCCCTGGGACAGGGGGAAGGAGGCACAGATACGCAGTATTTT. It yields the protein CASSLPLGQGEGGTDTQYF.

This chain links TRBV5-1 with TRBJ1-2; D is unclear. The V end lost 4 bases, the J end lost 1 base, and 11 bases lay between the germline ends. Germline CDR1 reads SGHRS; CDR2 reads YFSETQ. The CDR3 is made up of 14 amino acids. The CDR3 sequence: CASSSEPGNYGYTF. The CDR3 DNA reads TGCGCCAGCAGCAGTGAACCCGGTAACTATGGCTACACCTTC.

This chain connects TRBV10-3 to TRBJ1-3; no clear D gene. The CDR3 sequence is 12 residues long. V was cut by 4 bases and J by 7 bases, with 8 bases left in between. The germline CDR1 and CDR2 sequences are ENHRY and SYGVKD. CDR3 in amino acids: CAISGTSNTIYF. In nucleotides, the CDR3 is TGTGCCATCAGTGGTACTTCGAACACCATATATTTT.

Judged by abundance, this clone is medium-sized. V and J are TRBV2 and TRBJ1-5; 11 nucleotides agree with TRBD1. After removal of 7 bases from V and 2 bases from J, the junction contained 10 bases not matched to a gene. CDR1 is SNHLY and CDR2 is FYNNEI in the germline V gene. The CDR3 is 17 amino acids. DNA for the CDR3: TGTGCCAGCACCGGGACAGGGGGTCGCGGAGGCAATCAGCCCCAGCATTTT. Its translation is CASTGTGGRGGNQPQHF.

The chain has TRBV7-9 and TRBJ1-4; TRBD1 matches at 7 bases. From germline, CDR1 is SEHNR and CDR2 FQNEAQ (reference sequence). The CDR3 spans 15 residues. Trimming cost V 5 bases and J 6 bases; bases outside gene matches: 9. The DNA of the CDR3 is TGTGCCAGCAGCCTTGCCCGGGACAGTGATGAAAAACTGTTTTTT. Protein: CASSLARDSDEKLFF.

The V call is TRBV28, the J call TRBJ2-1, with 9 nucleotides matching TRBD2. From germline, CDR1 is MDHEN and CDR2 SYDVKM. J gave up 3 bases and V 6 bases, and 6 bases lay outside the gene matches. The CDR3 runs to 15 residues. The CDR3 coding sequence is TGTGCCAGCAGCTTTAGCGGGGGCTTCTACAATGAGCAGTTCTTC. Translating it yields CASSFSGGFYNEQFF.

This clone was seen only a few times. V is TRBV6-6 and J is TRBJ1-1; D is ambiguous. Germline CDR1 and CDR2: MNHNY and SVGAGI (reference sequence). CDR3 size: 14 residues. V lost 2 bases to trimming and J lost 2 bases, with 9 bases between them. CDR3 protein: CASSYSYPNTEAFF. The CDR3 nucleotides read TGTGCCAGCAGTTACAGCTACCCCAACACTGAAGCTTTCTTT.

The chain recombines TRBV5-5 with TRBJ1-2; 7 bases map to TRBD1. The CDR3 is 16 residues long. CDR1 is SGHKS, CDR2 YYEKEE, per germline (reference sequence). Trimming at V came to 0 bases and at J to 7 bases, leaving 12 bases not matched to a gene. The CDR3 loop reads CASSLASRARDSGYTF. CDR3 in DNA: TGTGCCAGCAGCTTGGCGAGCAGAGCTCGGGACAGTGGCTACACCTTC.

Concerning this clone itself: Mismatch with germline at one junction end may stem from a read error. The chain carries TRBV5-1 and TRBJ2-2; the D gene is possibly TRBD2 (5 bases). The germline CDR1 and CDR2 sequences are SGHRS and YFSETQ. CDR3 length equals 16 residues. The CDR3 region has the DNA TGCGCCAGCAGCTTGAGTGGTCCGGTCGAACACCGGGGAGCTGTTTTT. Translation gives CASSLSGPVEHRGAVF.

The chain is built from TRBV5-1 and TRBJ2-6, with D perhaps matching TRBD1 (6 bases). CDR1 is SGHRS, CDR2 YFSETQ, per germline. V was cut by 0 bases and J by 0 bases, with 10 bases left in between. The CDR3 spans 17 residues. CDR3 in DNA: TGCGCCAGCAGCTTGGCTCCAGGGGCCTCTGGGGCCAACGTCCTGACTTTC. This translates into CASSLAPGASGANVLTF.

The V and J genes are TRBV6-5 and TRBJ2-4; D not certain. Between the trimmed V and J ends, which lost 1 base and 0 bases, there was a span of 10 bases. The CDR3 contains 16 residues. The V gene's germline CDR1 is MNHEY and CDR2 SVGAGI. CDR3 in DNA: TGTGCCAGCAGTTACTTACCGACAATAGCCAAAAACATTCAGTACTTC. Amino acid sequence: CASSYLPTIAKNIQYF.

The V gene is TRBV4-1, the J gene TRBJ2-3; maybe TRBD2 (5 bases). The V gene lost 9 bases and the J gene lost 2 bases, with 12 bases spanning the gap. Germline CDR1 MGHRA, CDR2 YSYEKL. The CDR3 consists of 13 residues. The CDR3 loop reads CASCPGNTDTQYF. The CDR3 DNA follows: TGCGCCAGTTGTCCGGGAAACACAGATACGCAGTATTTT.

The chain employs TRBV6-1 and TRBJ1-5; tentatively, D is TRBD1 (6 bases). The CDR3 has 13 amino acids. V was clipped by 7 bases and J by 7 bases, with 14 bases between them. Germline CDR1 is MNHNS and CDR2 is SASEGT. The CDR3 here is CASKFTGQQPQHF. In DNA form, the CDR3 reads TGTGCCAGCAAGTTCACAGGGCAGCAGCCCCAGCATTTT.

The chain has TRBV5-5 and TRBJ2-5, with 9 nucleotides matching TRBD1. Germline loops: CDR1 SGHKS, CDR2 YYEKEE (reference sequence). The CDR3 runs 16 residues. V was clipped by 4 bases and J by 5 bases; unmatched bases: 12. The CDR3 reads CASSPRRTGEVETQYF. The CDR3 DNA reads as TGTGCCAGCAGCCCCCGTCGGACAGGGGAGGTCGAGACCCAGTACTTC.